Shown below are 24 T cell receptor beta chains from a single sample sequenced in a study of blood T cell repertoires in COVID-19. Clones were sequenced by immunoSEQ multiplex PCR, and TCRdb holds only the in-frame ones, with some missing. The table lists around 140,000 clones, 86% of them singletons. Sequenced material: peripheral blood. The receptors here all came from a woman in her sixties or seventies with COVID-19, enrolled during active disease.

This clone has just one count. This chain connects TRBV10-3 to TRBJ1-1; 10 bases are a match to TRBD1. The CDR3 runs 17 residues. Germline assignment: CDR1 ENHRY and CDR2 SYGVKD. With V trimmed by 6 bases and J by 0 bases, 10 bases remained unmatched. This CDR3 is CAISPRQGALMNTEAFF. DNA for the CDR3: TGTGCCATCAGCCCTCGACAGGGGGCCCTGATGAACACTGAAGCTTTCTTT.

This clone was observed once. Other nucleotide sequences from this sample produce the same CDR3. The chain joins TRBV4-2 to TRBJ1-2; a possible D gene is TRBD1 (5 bases). Germline CDR1 is LGHNA and CDR2 is YNFKEQ. V lost 0 bases and J 5 bases, leaving 7 bases between the germline ends. This CDR3 contains 13 residues. The CDR3 nucleotides read TGTGCCAGCAGCCAAGACAGGGCATATGGCTACACCTTC. Protein product: CASSQDRAYGYTF.

The rearrangement uses TRBV5-1 and TRBJ2-7; 13 bases align to TRBD2. Losses at the gene ends were 3 bases for V and 2 bases for J; bases not matched to a gene: 5. CDR1 SGHRS and CDR2 YFSETQ come from the germline V gene. The CDR3 extends over 16 amino acids. The DNA for the CDR3 is TGCGCCAGCAGCTCGGGGACTAGCGGGGTAACCTACGAGCAGTACTTC. This gives the protein CASSSGTSGVTYEQYF.

This clone was observed once. This rearrangement joins TRBV7-2 to TRBJ1-2, with D unclear. V lost 3 bases, J lost 8 bases, and 13 bases lay in between. The CDR3 totals 13 residues. Germline V CDR1 and CDR2: SGHTA, FQGNSA. Written as DNA, the CDR3 is TGTGCCAGCAGCTTGATATCAGAGGAGGGCTACACCTTC. Protein product: CASSLISEEGYTF.

V usage is TRBV5-1 and J usage is TRBJ2-2, with D tentatively TRBD1 (5 bases). This CDR3 has 13 residues. CDR1 and CDR2 (germline): SGHRS, YFSETQ. The ends were cut back, 4 bases at V and 6 bases at J, with 10 bases in the middle. This chain's CDR3 is CASSETGPGELFF. CDR3 nucleotide sequence: TGCGCCAGCAGCGAAACAGGTCCCGGGGAGCTGTTTTTT. The whole variable domain, remainder taken from reference TRBV5-1 and TRBJ2-2, is KAGVTQTPRYLIKTRGQQVTLSCSPISGHRSVSWYQQTPGQGLQFLFEYFSETQRNKGNFPGRFSGRQFSNSRSEMNVSTLELGDSALYLCASSETGPGELFFGEGSRLTVL.

This clone was seen a handful of times. V usage is TRBV3-1 (or the pseudogene TRBV3-2) and J usage is TRBJ1-6; TRBD1 aligns across 7 bases. The CDR3 spans 16 residues. Looked up from germline, CDR1 is LGHDT and CDR2 is YNNKEL (reference sequence). J was trimmed by 7 bases and V by 1 base; bases with no gene match: 7. In nucleotides, the CDR3 is TGTGCCAGCAGCCAAGCTGGACGGGGACAGAATTCACCCCTCCACTTT. Protein product: CASSQAGRGQNSPLHF.

The chain links TRBV18 to TRBJ1-1; D remains ambiguous. Germline V gives CDR1 KGHSH, CDR2 LQKENI. This CDR3 is built from 14 residues. Trimming stripped 1 base from V and 4 bases from J, with 10 bases between. As DNA, the CDR3 is TGTGCCAGCTCACCACGTGAGGATGGCACTGAAGCTTTCTTT. Translation gives CASSPREDGTEAFF.

The rearrangement joins TRBV4-1 to TRBJ2-7; TRBD2 is a possible D gene (7 bases). V was pared by 0 bases and J by 6 bases, with 21 bases between. The CDR3 consists of 17 residues. The germline V gene has CDR1 MGHRA and CDR2 YSYEKL. CDR3 in amino acids: CASSQDRGARGHCEQYF. CDR3 bases: TGCGCCAGCAGCCAAGATCGGGGGGCCAGAGGGCACTGCGAGCAGTACTTC.

This clone was detected only a few times. This chain joins TRBV28 and TRBJ2-7, with 10 bases matching TRBD1. Trimming took 6 bases from V and 5 from J; bases not matched to a gene: 10. CDR3 length: 15 residues. Germline V gives CDR1 MDHEN, CDR2 SYDVKM. CDR3 nucleotides: TGTGCCAGCAGCTACAGCCGGGGACAGGGGCACGAGCAGTACTTC. It yields the protein CASSYSRGQGHEQYF.

The chain couples TRBV14 to TRBJ1-2; 7 bases match TRBD1. After removal of 1 base from V and 6 bases from J, the junction contained 8 bases not matched to a gene. CDR1 and CDR2 (germline): SGHDN, FVKESK. The CDR3 spans 15 residues. The CDR3 DNA reads TGTGCCAGCAGCCAAGTCTCGACAGGGAGGCATGGCTACACCTTC. Translated, it gives CASSQVSTGRHGYTF.

This chain connects TRBV2 to TRBJ2-3; the match to TRBD1 covers 9 bases. The CDR3 contains 14 residues. CDR1 is SNHLY and CDR2 is FYNNEI in the germline V gene. V shed 6 bases and J 4 bases; nucleotides not matched to a gene: 5. CDR3 region: CASSTDRGADTQYF. In nucleotides, the CDR3 is TGTGCCAGCAGCACCGACAGGGGGGCAGATACGCAGTATTTT.

The CDR3 loop reads CASSVAPSGPYEQYF. The CDR3 DNA is TGTGCCAGCAGCGTCGCGCCCTCAGGGCCCTACGAGCAGTACTTC. The chain is built from TRBV5-5 and TRBJ2-7; the D gene is possibly TRBD1 (5 bases). V lost 4 bases and J 2 bases, leaving 16 bases between the germline ends. The CDR3 sequence is 15 residues long. Germline CDR1 is SGHKS and CDR2 is YYEKEE (reference sequence).

The chain joins TRBV6-6 to TRBJ1-6, with 7 bases aligning to TRBD1. This CDR3 has 14 amino acids. Germline loops: CDR1 MNHNY, CDR2 SVGAGI (reference sequence). J was trimmed by 10 bases and V by 6 bases; bases with no gene match: 9. CDR3 coding DNA: TGTGCCAGCAGAAGGACAGGAGGTTACTCACCCCTCCACTTT. Protein: CASRRTGGYSPLHF.

The V and J genes are TRBV15 and TRBJ1-5, with 8 bases identical to TRBD1. Per the germline V gene, CDR1 is LNHNV and CDR2 is YYDKDF (reference sequence). This CDR3 spans 18 amino acids. After removal of 0 bases from V and 1 base from J, the junction contained 8 bases not matched to a gene. The chain's CDR3 is CATSRDPRGLSSNQPQHF. The CDR3 coding sequence is TGTGCCACCAGCAGAGATCCCAGGGGGCTCTCGAGCAATCAGCCCCAGCATTTT.

J is TRBJ2-1 and V is TRBV24-1; 12 nucleotides line up with TRBD1. The CDR3 length is 16 residues. Germline values: CDR1 KGHDR, CDR2 SFDVKD. V lost 3 bases to trimming and J lost 6 bases; unmatched junction nucleotides: 5. Here the CDR3 reads CATSDRGQGAFNEQFF. The CDR3 DNA reads as TGTGCCACCAGTGATCGGGGACAGGGGGCCTTCAATGAGCAGTTCTTC.

The chain carries TRBV7-9 and TRBJ2-3; no definite D call. The CDR3 is made up of 15 amino acids. Germline CDR1 SEHNR, CDR2 FQNEAQ (reference sequence). The V end lost 3 bases, the J end lost 1 base, and 11 bases lay between the germline ends. The CDR3 reads CASSFVITGTDTQYF. DNA for the CDR3: TGTGCCAGCAGCTTCGTTATTACAGGCACAGATACGCAGTATTTT.

The chain has TRBV18 and TRBJ2-2, with 7 bases identical to TRBD1. The germline V gene has CDR1 KGHSH and CDR2 LQKENI. V shed 3 bases and J 7 bases; nucleotides not matched to a gene: 11. This CDR3 spans 16 amino acids. The CDR3 loop reads CASSPRSTGNGGELFF. CDR3 DNA sequence: TGTGCCAGCTCACCCCGGTCGACAGGGAACGGCGGGGAGCTGTTTTTT.

V and J are TRBV6-6 and TRBJ1-2, with TRBD1 identical over 7 bases. Trimming removed 8 bases from V and 4 bases from J; junction bases left unmatched: 4. The CDR3 has 12 residues. The germline V gene encodes CDR1 MNHNY and CDR2 SVGAGI (reference sequence). This CDR3 is CASSGQSYGYTF. The CDR3 DNA is TGTGCCAGCTCGGGACAGAGCTATGGCTACACCTTC.

The rearrangement uses TRBV6-5 and TRBJ2-7; TRBD1 matches at 9 bases. Germline-derived CDR1 and CDR2 are MNHEY and SVGAGI. CDR3 length: 14 residues. The trim removed 5 bases at V and 3 bases at J, leaving 5 bases unmatched. CDR3 sequence (DNA): TGTGCCAGCAGTAGGGACAGGGACTTCTACGAGCAGTACTTC. Encoded protein: CASSRDRDFYEQYF.

The V and J genes are TRBV4-1 and TRBJ2-5, with unresolved D. The CDR3 is made up of 13 amino acids. Trimming removed 1 base at V and 5 bases at J, with 8 bases between. CDR1 MGHRA and CDR2 YSYEKL come from the germline V gene. CDR3 nucleotides: TGCGCCAGCAGCCAAGCTGCCAGGGAGACCCAGTACTTC. Residues: CASSQAARETQYF.

The rearrangement links TRBV5-6 to TRBJ1-6, with 11 bases identical to TRBD1. The CDR3 has 17 residues. Unmatched junction bases numbered 6, after V lost 4 bases and J lost 3 bases. CDR1 is SGHDT and CDR2 is YYEEEE in the germline V gene. CDR3 nucleotide sequence: TGTGCCAGCAGCCGTGGGACAGGGGGATACTATAATTCACCCCTCCACTTT. Its translation: CASSRGTGGYYNSPLHF.

The J gene is TRBJ2-7, the V gene TRBV28; the D gene is possibly TRBD2 (6 bases). Germline loops: CDR1 MDHEN, CDR2 SYDVKM. The CDR3 has 15 amino acids. Trimming removed 5 bases from V and 4 bases from J, with 18 bases in between. In DNA, the CDR3 is TGTGCCAGCAGTGAACCTTTTGCGGGGTCGTACGAGCAGTACTTC. Translation gives CASSEPFAGSYEQYF.

This chain connects TRBV2 to TRBJ1-4, with TRBD1 as a possible D gene (5 bases). This CDR3 spans 13 amino acids. V lost 2 bases and J lost 8, with 9 bases in between. Germline V lookup: CDR1 SNHLY, CDR2 FYNNEI. Here the CDR3 DNA reads TGTGCCAGCAGTGAATGGGGCAGGGAAAAACTGTTTTTT. It translates to CASSEWGREKLFF. The full variable domain, with the rest looked up from reference TRBV2 and TRBJ1-4, is EPEVTQTPSHQVTQMGQEVILRCVPISNHLYFYWYRQILGQKVEFLVSFYNNEISEKSEIFDDQFSVERPDGSNFTLKIRSTKLEDSAMYFCASSEWGREKLFFGSGTQLSVL.

The chain joins TRBV5-6 to TRBJ2-5; D is possibly TRBD2 (5 bases). Trimming cost V 1 base and J 1 base, with 8 bases left between them. From germline, CDR1 is SGHDT and CDR2 YYEEEE. The CDR3 is 14 amino acids. CDR3 in amino acids: CASSLNAGQETQYF. In nucleotides, the CDR3 is TGTGCCAGCAGCTTGAATGCGGGCCAAGAGACCCAGTACTTC.